The 14 T cell receptor beta chains listed next were all sequenced from one sample in a study of blood T cell repertoires in COVID-19. TCRdb's copy holds only in-frame clones and misses some; the assay was immunoSEQ multiplex PCR. The table lists approximately 260,000 clones, roughly 89% of them singletons, with around 2.3% in the top ten. The specimen sequenced was peripheral blood. All receptors derive from a woman aged 55 to 70 with COVID-19, enrolled during active disease.

This clone appeared once. The chain carries TRBV7-3 and TRBJ1-1, with D possibly TRBD1 on 6 matching bases. V was pared by 5 bases and J by 5 bases, with 12 bases between. The CDR3 extends over 13 amino acids. Germline-derived CDR1 and CDR2 are SGHTA and FQGTGA. For the CDR3, the DNA is TGTGCCAGCAGCCGAGGACAGCCGACTGAAGCTTTCTTT. Its translation is CASSRGQPTEAFF.

This clone was detected once. The J gene is TRBJ2-7, the V gene TRBV29-1; weak D call: TRBD1 (5 bases). Germline assignment: CDR1 SQVTM and CDR2 ANQGSEA. The CDR3 totals 11 residues. V was trimmed by 3 bases and J by 9 bases, leaving 12 bases between them. In DNA form, the CDR3 reads TGCAGCGTTGAGCTTGGGGCGTGGCAGTACTTC. Translating it yields CSVELGAWQYF.

The chain couples TRBV6-5 to TRBJ1-5; D is ambiguous. Germline CDR1 and CDR2: MNHEY and SVGAGI. V gave up 2 bases and J gave up 6 bases, with 8 bases separating them. This CDR3 spans 13 amino acids. The CDR3 sequence is CASSYRQAQPQHF. The CDR3 DNA reads as TGTGCCAGCAGTTACCGTCAGGCTCAGCCCCAGCATTTT.

CDR3 coding DNA: TGTGCCAGCAGTTGGGGACAGTTGGGCTACACCTTC. It translates to CASSWGQLGYTF. This sequence joins TRBV12-3 or TRBV12-4 and TRBJ1-2, with 7 positions matching TRBD1. The CDR3 extends over 12 amino acids. V was clipped by 4 bases and J by 8 bases; unmatched bases: 4.

V is TRBV18 and J is TRBJ1-6; 11 bases map to TRBD1. The CDR3 consists of 17 residues. V was clipped by 6 bases and J by 1 base; unmatched bases: 5. Germline CDR1 is KGHSH and CDR2 is LQKENI. CDR3 bases: TGTGCCAGCTCCCGAGGACAGGGGGCTTCCTATAATTCACCCCTCCACTTT. It is translated as CASSRGQGASYNSPLHF.

V is TRBV5-5 and J is TRBJ1-4, with D perhaps TRBD1 (6 bases). This CDR3 contains 20 residues. The germline V gene encodes CDR1 SGHKS and CDR2 YYEKEE (reference sequence). V was trimmed by 0 bases and J by 1 base, leaving 22 bases between them. CDR3 DNA sequence: TGTGCCAGCAGCTTGGACGCTGGGGGCGCCGAGGTTAAAACTAATGAAAAACTGTTTTTT. Its translation: CASSLDAGGAEVKTNEKLFF.

The CDR3 loop reads CASSSPTDTENIQYF. For the CDR3, the DNA is TGTGCCAGCAGCTCCCCGACAGACACGGAAAACATTCAGTACTTC. The chain recombines TRBV7-9 with TRBJ2-4, with a weak D call TRBD1 (5 bases). V shed 4 bases and J shed 5 bases, with 15 bases lying between them. This CDR3 has 15 residues. CDR1 SEHNR and CDR2 FQNEAQ come from the germline V gene (reference sequence).

The chain joins TRBV11-2 to TRBJ1-2; 7 bases are shared with TRBD1. V trimming: 4 bases; J trimming: 8 bases; junction bases outside the gene matches: 13. CDR1 and CDR2 (germline): SGHAT, FQNNGV. This CDR3 has 15 residues. Here the CDR3 DNA reads TGTGCCAGCAGCTCCATAGCCGACAGGGCGAACGGCTACACCTTC. Translating gives CASSSIADRANGYTF. The full variable domain, with the rest looked up from reference TRBV11-2 and TRBJ1-2, is EAGVAQSPRYKIIEKRQSVAFWCNPISGHATLYWYQQILGQGPKLLIQFQNNGVVDDSQLPKDRFSAERLKGVDSTLKIQPAKLEDSAVYLCASSSIADRANGYTFGSGTRLTVV.

This rearrangement joins TRBV5-8 to TRBJ2-1; possibly TRBD2 for D (5 bases). The CDR3 sequence is 12 residues long. Germline-derived CDR1 and CDR2 are SGHTS and YDEGEE. V lost 7 bases, J lost 7 bases, and 12 bases lay in between. CDR3 sequence: CASRRRGNEQFF. The CDR3 region has the DNA TGTGCCAGCCGTCGCCGCGGGAATGAGCAGTTCTTC. The whole variable domain, filled in from reference TRBV5-8 and TRBJ2-1, reads EAGVTQSPTHLIKTRGQQATLRCSPISGHTSVYWYQQALGLGLQFLLWYDEGEERNRGNFPPRFSGRQFPNYSSELNVNALELEDSALYLCASRRRGNEQFFGPGTRLTVL.

The gene calls are TRBV11-1 and TRBJ2-5; possibly TRBD1 for D (5 bases). Germline values: CDR1 SGHAT, CDR2 FQDESV (reference sequence). The CDR3 extends over 14 amino acids. V was pared by 5 bases and J by 2 bases, with 12 bases between. CDR3 amino acids: CASSPLRQQETQYF. The CDR3, as DNA: TGTGCCAGCAGCCCCTTGAGACAGCAAGAGACCCAGTACTTC.

The genes are TRBV18 and TRBJ1-6, with D possibly TRBD1 on 5 matching bases. CDR3 length: 15 amino acids. CDR1 is KGHSH and CDR2 is LQKENI in the germline V gene. V was cut by 5 bases and J by 9 bases, with 17 bases left in between. The DNA for the CDR3 is TGTGCCAGCTCATCCGACAGCCCAAGGCCTTCACCCCTCCACTTT. Translated, it gives CASSSDSPRPSPLHF.

The chain combines TRBV14 with TRBJ2-4; 7 bases map to TRBD1. The V gene's germline CDR1 is SGHDN and CDR2 FVKESK. The CDR3 runs 14 residues. Unmatched junction bases numbered 8, after V lost 5 bases and J lost 7 bases. The CDR3 DNA reads TGTGCCAGCAGCTCGACAGGGAAGGTCAACATTCAGTACTTC. As protein: CASSSTGKVNIQYF.

The chain joins TRBV24-1 to TRBJ2-3, with D perhaps TRBD1 (6 bases). Per germline, CDR1 KGHDR and CDR2 SFDVKD. Deletions cut 4 bases from V and 10 bases from J, with 17 bases between. This CDR3 region has 14 residues. The CDR3 DNA is TGTGCCACCAGTGAGCCCTGGACAGCTCAACCGCAGTATTTT. Its protein product is CATSEPWTAQPQYF.

Here the CDR3 reads CASSYSGDSNSPLHF. CDR3 nucleotide sequence: TGTGCCAGCAGTTACTCGGGGGACAGTAATTCACCCCTCCACTTT. This chain uses TRBV6-2 or TRBV6-3 with TRBJ1-6, with 7 bases lining up with TRBD1. Germline CDR1 is MNHEY and CDR2 is SVGEGT. V was clipped by 0 bases and J by 6 bases; unmatched bases: 2. The CDR3 sequence is 15 residues long.